The 20 T cell receptor beta chains in this list originate from one sample, sequenced in a study of shared clonotypes between healthy human individuals. Only in-frame clones appear in the TCRdb table, and some are missing; sequencing was by immunoSEQ multiplex PCR. This sample carries approximately 1,000,000 clones, approximately 80% of them seen once, and the ten largest clones take 0.89%. The sequenced material came from memory CD4+ T cells from PBMCs. The subset here: CD45RA-negative fraction. These receptors were collected from a man between 18 and 29 years old in good health. Some clones in this sample may be carry-over from other donors' samples.

The chain combines TRBV27 with TRBJ1-3; D remains ambiguous. The length of the CDR3 is 18 residues. V shed 0 bases and J shed 0 bases, with 15 bases lying between them. Per germline, CDR1 MNHEY and CDR2 SMNVEV (reference sequence). The DNA of the CDR3 is TGTGCCAGCAGTTTATCGTATCCCCCAGCTCACTCTGGAAACACCATATATTTT. Translated, it gives CASSLSYPPAHSGNTIYF.

Details on this clone: This may be a read error: a much more frequent sequence differs by one nucleotide. This chain uses TRBV7-9 with TRBJ2-5, with TRBD1 matching over 9 bases. Near its end, the DNA agrees better with TRBJ2-7, so the J call may be wrong. This CDR3 is built from 14 residues. Germline-derived CDR1 and CDR2 are SEHNR and FQNEAQ (reference sequence). CDR3 amino acids: CASSTGTGSYEQYF. The CDR3 region has the DNA TGTGCCAGCAGCACCGGGACAGGGTCCTACGAGCAGTACTTC.

The count of this clone is one. The chain uses TRBV5-1 and TRBJ2-1; 8 positions agree with TRBD2. Losses at the gene ends were 5 bases for V and 3 bases for J; bases not matched to a gene: 7. This CDR3 has 15 amino acids. Germline values: CDR1 SGHRS, CDR2 YFSETQ. The CDR3 reads CASSKIAGNYNEQFF. The CDR3 DNA sequence: TGCGCCAGCAGTAAAATAGCGGGGAACTACAATGAGCAGTTCTTC.

Comment on this clone: At one end the junction does not follow the germline gene, possibly because of a read error. This rearrangement joins TRBV27 to TRBJ2-3; TRBD2 agrees at 13 bases. The V gene's germline CDR1 is MNHEY and CDR2 SMNVEV (reference sequence). CDR3 length: 16 amino acids. The CDR3 is CASRPRTSGSIDTQYF. The CDR3 DNA reads as TGTGCCAGCAGACCTCGGACTAGCGGGAGCATAGATACGCAGTATTTT.

This clone was picked up a small number of times. This chain joins TRBV4-2 and TRBJ1-2; 7 bases match TRBD1. The CDR3 has 15 residues. The germline V gene has CDR1 LGHNA and CDR2 YNFKEQ. V was pared by 5 bases and J by 1 base, with 7 bases of the junction left unmatched. The CDR3 region has the DNA TGTGCCAGCAGCTCAACAGGGGAAGGTAACTATGGCTACACCTTC. This gives the protein CASSSTGEGNYGYTF.

There are a few counts of this clone. The chain carries TRBV28 and TRBJ2-3; D call uncertain. The CDR3 runs to 13 residues. Germline lookup yields CDR1 MDHEN and CDR2 SYDVKM. Trimming shortened V by 7 bases and J by 2 bases, and 10 bases separated the two germline ends. In nucleotides, the CDR3 is TGTGCCAGCACCGGAACCCTCACAGATACGCAGTATTTT. Translation: CASTGTLTDTQYF.

The chain is built from TRBV7-2 and TRBJ2-7; no firm D call. Per the germline V gene, CDR1 is SGHTA and CDR2 is FQGNSA. This CDR3 region has 15 residues. The V end lost 0 bases, the J end lost 6 bases, and 15 bases lay between the germline ends. As DNA, the CDR3 is TGTGCCAGCAGCTTAGCAGGTCCCCGGGCCTCCGAGCAGTACTTC. It is translated as CASSLAGPRASEQYF.

This chain uses TRBV29-1 with TRBJ1-4; D gene ambiguous. Germline assignment: CDR1 SQVTM and CDR2 ANQGSEA. With 4 bases removed from V and 4 bases from J, the gap between germline ends came to 19 bases. The CDR3 is 16 residues long. CDR3 sequence: CSVAVLPGFGNEKLFF. CDR3 DNA: TGCAGCGTTGCCGTCCTGCCCGGGTTTGGTAATGAAAAACTGTTTTTT.

The V gene is TRBV12-5, the J gene TRBJ1-4; D is unresolved. The CDR3 has 15 residues. Germline V lookup: CDR1 LGHNT, CDR2 FRNRAP. Trimming removed 1 base at V and 4 bases at J, with 10 bases between. The CDR3 reads CASGLGGGGNEKLFF. The CDR3 DNA follows: TGTGCTAGTGGTTTGGGGGGTGGCGGTAATGAAAAACTGTTTTTT.

The V gene is TRBV9, the J gene TRBJ1-1, with D uncertain. V shed 2 bases and J shed 4 bases, with 9 bases lying between them. The germline V gene encodes CDR1 SGDLS and CDR2 YYNGEE. The CDR3 totals 13 residues. CDR3 amino acids: CASSVESSTEAFF. The DNA for the CDR3 is TGTGCCAGCAGCGTCGAGTCGAGCACTGAAGCTTTCTTT.

The chain couples TRBV27 to TRBJ2-1, with 10 bases lining up with TRBD1. The V and J ends lost 6 bases and 14 bases, in that order; junction bases with no gene match: 10. The CDR3 totals 13 residues. CDR1 MNHEY and CDR2 SMNVEV come from the germline V gene (reference sequence). The CDR3 sequence is CASSLGRGTGEFF. The CDR3 nucleotides read TGTGCCAGCAGCCTGGGGCGGGGGACAGGGGAGTTCTTC.

This clone appeared a few times. The gene calls are TRBV5-8 and TRBJ2-7; D gene ambiguous. Germline V CDR1 and CDR2: SGHTS, YDEGEE. The germline V and J ends were trimmed by 3 bases and 2 bases, with 9 bases remaining between them. CDR3 length: 13 residues. This CDR3 is CASSSRVPYEQYF. The DNA for the CDR3 is TGTGCCAGCAGCTCCCGGGTCCCCTACGAGCAGTACTTC.

The V and J genes are TRBV28 and TRBJ1-5; D gene unclear. The V and J ends lost 2 bases and 7 bases respectively, with 6 bases between them. The CDR3 totals 12 residues. Germline lookup yields CDR1 MDHEN and CDR2 SYDVKM. CDR3 amino acids: CASSLVQQPQHF. Here the CDR3 DNA reads TGTGCCAGCAGTTTAGTACAACAGCCCCAGCATTTT.

The CDR3 DNA sequence: TGTGCCAGCTCACCAGACAGGGCTGAAGAGACCCAGTACTTC. Protein product: CASSPDRAEETQYF. This chain links TRBV18 with TRBJ2-5, with TRBD1 identical over 7 bases. The germline V gene has CDR1 KGHSH and CDR2 LQKENI. The CDR3 contains 14 residues. J was trimmed by 3 bases and V by 2 bases; bases with no gene match: 3.

The chain has TRBV29-1 and TRBJ2-1; D assignment may be TRBD1 or TRBD2 (5 bases each). The CDR3 spans 15 residues. V was cut by 7 bases and J by 0 bases, with 16 bases left in between. The germline gives CDR1 SQVTM, CDR2 ANQGSEA. CDR3 loop: CSAPGAVSSYNEQFF. The CDR3 DNA reads TGCAGCGCTCCCGGGGCCGTGAGCTCCTACAATGAGCAGTTCTTC.

V gene TRBV5-1 combines with J gene TRBJ1-2, with D hard to call. V gave up 3 bases and J gave up 8 bases, with 11 bases separating them. CDR1 SGHRS and CDR2 YFSETQ come from the germline V gene. This CDR3 has 12 amino acids. As DNA, the CDR3 is TGCGCCAGCAGCTACGGATACAGCGGCTACACCTTC. This encodes CASSYGYSGYTF.

This clone was detected many times. This sample also contains other DNA sequences that code for the same CDR3. The chain uses TRBV10-2 and TRBJ1-1; D ambiguous. The V gene lost 1 base and the J gene lost 3 bases, with 6 bases spanning the gap. CDR1 is WSHSY and CDR2 is SAAADI in the germline V gene. The CDR3 runs 13 residues. CDR3 coding DNA: TGCGCCAGCAGTGAGTTTACGTACACTGAAGCTTTCTTT. As protein: CASSEFTYTEAFF.

This clone appeared once. The rearrangement links TRBV10-3 to TRBJ2-2; D gene ambiguous. This CDR3 spans 15 amino acids. The V gene's germline CDR1 is ENHRY and CDR2 SYGVKD. V was shortened by 9 bases and J by 1 base, with 15 bases between the two germline ends. For the CDR3, the DNA is TGTGCCATAAGTCCTTCTCCGGGGAACACCGGGGAGCTGTTTTTT. This translates into CAISPSPGNTGELFF.

The chain couples TRBV11-2 to TRBJ2-2; 7 bases map to TRBD1. Germline V gives CDR1 SGHAT, CDR2 FQNNGV. Trimming removed 6 bases from V and 0 bases from J; junction bases left unmatched: 7. This CDR3 comprises 16 residues. Written as DNA, the CDR3 is TGTGCCAGCAGTCTAGGGGGCCTCGCGAACACCGGGGAGCTGTTTTTT. Its translation: CASSLGGLANTGELFF. Filled out from reference TRBV11-2 and TRBJ2-2, the complete variable domain reads EAGVAQSPRYKIIEKRQSVAFWCNPISGHATLYWYQQILGQGPKLLIQFQNNGVVDDSQLPKDRFSAERLKGVDSTLKIQPAKLEDSAVYLCASSLGGLANTGELFFGEGSRLTVL.

This chain uses TRBV20-1 with TRBJ2-5; D ambiguous. The germline CDR1 and CDR2 sequences are DFQATT and SNEGSKA (reference sequence). V dropped 1 base and J dropped 11 bases, with 11 bases sitting between them. This CDR3 contains 11 residues. The CDR3 here is CSARGPTTQYF. The CDR3 DNA sequence: TGCAGTGCTAGAGGCCCGACAACACAGTACTTC.